This TCR beta chain is from a study of cytomegalovirus exposure and HLA in healthy donors. Study findings and constraints: The CMV antigen specificity of a few CMV-associated chains was confirmed through in vitro analysis. 87-base-pair reads could not separate some V segments, including TRBV6-2 and TRBV6-3. Listed as cytomegalovirus-associated were 164 TCR beta chains. Most of the TCR beta V segments (in an earlier analysis) were productive either about 87% or about 30% of the time.

For this clone: The antigen remains unidentified.

In the PCR, 60 Vbeta and 13 Jbeta primers were used. Data came from immunoSEQ multiplex PCR; TCRdb stores just in-frame clones and leaves some out. The sample comprises 130,000 to 150,000 clones, around 80% of which are singletons, and about 2.2% rests with the top ten. The V end lost 4 bases, the J end lost 3 bases, and 10 bases lay between the germline ends. Per the germline V gene, CDR1 is SGHRS and CDR2 is YFSETQ. The CDR3 length is 14 residues. The chain couples TRBV5-1 to TRBJ2-2, with D possibly matching TRBD2 (6 bases). This receptor was identified in a man aged 25 to 40 in good health and CMV-seronegative. Input material: PBMCs. This CDR3 is CASSEGLDTGELFF. Written as DNA, the CDR3 is TGCGCCAGCAGCGAGGGACTTGACACCGGGGAGCTGTTTTTT.